What follows is one TCR beta chain and its context. This specimen belongs to a study of blood T cell repertoires in COVID-19. Study in general: The study drew acute and convalescent COVID-19 samples from the United States, Italy and Spain. Sources were T cells, B-cell-depleted T cells, or PBMCs; the material itself was cDNA or gDNA.

CDR3 size: 14 residues. V dropped 0 bases and J dropped 1 base, with 6 bases sitting between them. Germline CDR1 and CDR2: LNHNV and YYDKDF (reference sequence). In the authors' methods: Quantification of nucleated cells was approximated via reference gene primer amplification. The protocol was immunoSEQ multiplex PCR, while the TCRdb copy is restricted to in-frame clones and leaves out a portion. V, J and clone size were drawn from that table, and D and trimming were deduced from the DNA. The sample has tens of thousands of clones, 79% seen once. The sequenced material came from peripheral blood. The J gene is TRBJ2-5, the V gene TRBV15; tentatively, D is TRBD1 (6 bases). The TCR was taken from a man aged 60-69 years with active or convalescent COVID-19. The CDR3 DNA sequence: TGTGCCACCAGCAGAGACAGGGGCCAAGAGACCCAGTACTTC. Translating gives CATSRDRGQETQYF.